Listed below are T cell receptor beta chains from one sample, sequenced in a study of blood T cell repertoires in COVID-19. Method: immunoSEQ multiplex PCR; TCRdb's copy keeps in-frame clones and lacks some. The table includes around 170,000 clones, around 86% detected once. Input material: peripheral blood. Receptor source: a man between 60 and 75 years old with COVID-19, enrolled during active disease. The CDR3 runs from the conserved cysteine through the conserved F or W. D genes are given only for firm matches. Rows give clone size only sometimes, using once, few, many, or a class for an expanded clone.

len	abundance	j_gene	d_gene	v_gene	CDR3aa	CDR3nt
12	-	TRBJ1-2	-	TRBV27	CASAEGDYGYTF	TGTGCCAGCGCCGAGGGCGACTATGGCTACACCTTC
13	-	TRBJ1-5	-	TRBV28	CASSYGSNQPQHF	TGTGCCAGCAGTTACGGTAGCAATCAGCCCCAGCATTTT
16	-	TRBJ2-2	-	TRBV27	CASSLSGGADTGELFF	TGTGCCAGCAGTTTATCAGGGGGGGCGGACACCGGGGAGCTGTTTTTT
12	once	TRBJ2-1	-	TRBV6-2/TRBV6-3	CASSYSKPPEFF	TGTGCCAGCAGTTACTCGAAACCTCCGGAGTTCTTC
16	-	TRBJ2-7	-	TRBV27	CASQPGASVISYEQYF	TGTGCCAGCCAGCCCGGGGCTAGCGTCATCTCCTACGAGCAGTACTTC
16	-	TRBJ1-3	TRBD1	TRBV19	CASRVTGTGVGNTIYF	TGTGCCAGTAGGGTTACCGGGACAGGGGTTGGAAACACCATATATTTT
18	-	TRBJ1-6	-	TRBV10-1	CASSGGSQSSQFNSPLHF	TGCGCCAGCAGCGGAGGGTCCCAATCCTCCCAGTTTAATTCACCCCTCCACTTT
15	few	TRBJ1-6	-	TRBV27	CASSSPDISNSPLHF	TGTGCCAGCAGTTCTCCAGATATCTCCAATTCACCCCTCCACTTT
16	once	TRBJ2-4	-	TRBV19	CASSDLLGGAKNIQYF	TGTGCCAGTAGTGACCTCCTCGGGGGAGCCAAAAACATTCAGTACTTC
15	once	TRBJ1-1	TRBD1	TRBV28	CASRLGDRGETEAFF	TGTGCCAGCAGGTTAGGGGACAGGGGAGAGACTGAAGCTTTCTTT
13	-	TRBJ1-2	-	TRBV11-1	CASSLNRDYGYTF	TGTGCCAGCAGCTTGAACAGGGACTATGGCTACACCTTC
16	-	TRBJ1-1	TRBD1	TRBV11-3	CASSAQGAEMNTEAFF	TGTGCCAGCAGCGCACAGGGGGCAGAAATGAACACTGAAGCTTTCTTT
17	-	TRBJ2-2	TRBD2	TRBV3-1/TRBV3-2	CASSQETSGGPTGELFF	TGTGCCAGCAGCCAAGAGACTAGCGGGGGTCCCACCGGGGAGCTGTTTTTT
10	-	TRBJ1-1	-	TRBV28	CGPQNTEAFF	TGTGGGCCACAAAACACTGAAGCTTTCTTT
15	few	TRBJ2-3	TRBD2	TRBV12-5	CASGLGLAGTDTQYF	TGTGCTAGTGGTTTGGGACTAGCGGGCACAGATACGCAGTATTTT
13	-	TRBJ1-2	-	TRBV12-3/TRBV12-4	CASSLDRVYGYTF	TGTGCCAGCAGTTTAGACCGGGTCTATGGCTACACCTTC
16	once	TRBJ2-5	TRBD1	TRBV19	CASSPYPDRVKETQYF	TGTGCCAGTAGCCCATATCCGGACAGGGTGAAAGAGACCCAGTACTTC
16	-	TRBJ1-5	TRBD1	TRBV19	CASSLAGQAMNQPQHF	TGTGCCAGTAGTTTAGCGGGACAGGCGATGAATCAGCCCCAGCATTTT
15	-	TRBJ2-1	TRBD2	TRBV24-1	CATSDPTGGPHEQFF	TGTGCCACCAGTGACCCAACGGGAGGGCCTCATGAGCAGTTCTTC
16	-	TRBJ2-5	-	TRBV21-1	CASSKGDIYSQETQYF	TGTGCCAGCAGCAAAGGGGACATCTACTCACAAGAGACCCAGTACTTC
16	-	TRBJ1-2	-	TRBV6-6	CASSYSGRQINYGYTF	TGTGCCAGCAGTTACTCAGGCAGACAGATTAACTATGGCTACACCTTC
14	-	TRBJ2-5	-	TRBV11-3	CASSLRGGPETQYF	TGTGCCAGCAGCTTACGCGGGGGCCCAGAGACCCAGTACTTC
14	-	TRBJ2-3	TRBD1	TRBV5-6	CASSWTGPTDTQYF	TGTGCCAGCAGCTGGACAGGGCCCACAGATACGCAGTATTTT
19	-	TRBJ2-2	-	TRBV1	CTSSQKEQGARSVTGELFF	TGCACCAGCAGCCAAAAGGAACAGGGGGCGCGTTCTGTCACCGGGGAGCTGTTTTTT
17	-	TRBJ2-3	TRBD2	TRBV15	CATSNKGPGLQADTQYF	TGTGCCACCAGCAATAAGGGACCGGGACTACAGGCAGATACGCAGTATTTT
17	few	TRBJ1-2	TRBD1	TRBV28	CASSLRAGQGQGYGYTF	TGTGCCAGCAGTTTAAGAGCAGGACAGGGTCAGGGGTATGGCTACACCTTC
16	once	TRBJ1-2	TRBD1	TRBV7-8	CASSLGTGGGRYGYTF	TGTGCCAGCAGCCTGGGGACAGGGGGCGGCCGCTATGGCTACACCTTC
15	-	TRBJ1-3	-	TRBV19	CASSIGGFAGNTIYF	TGTGCCAGTAGTATAGGCGGATTCGCGGGAAACACCATATATTTT
15	-	TRBJ1-5	TRBD1	TRBV6-5	CASSPDRDGNQPQHF	TGTGCCAGCAGTCCGGACAGGGACGGCAATCAGCCCCAGCATTTT
15	few	TRBJ2-1	-	TRBV21-1	CASGVRLVVSNEQFF	TGTGCCAGCGGGGTTCGACTAGTCGTCAGCAATGAGCAGTTCTTC
18	-	TRBJ2-3	TRBD2	TRBV5-4	CASSLAGAGGPSTDTQYF	TGTGCCAGCAGCTTGGCAGGAGCGGGGGGCCCTAGCACAGATACGCAGTATTTT
14	-	TRBJ2-1	-	TRBV5-1	CASSLVQGTNEQFF	TGCGCCAGCAGCTTGGTTCAGGGAACGAATGAGCAGTTCTTC
14	once	TRBJ1-1	-	TRBV11-1	CASSLGLVRTEAFF	TGTGCCAGCAGCTTAGGTCTGGTTCGGACTGAAGCTTTCTTT
15	-	TRBJ1-2	-	TRBV6-5	CASRVNPPGPYGYTF	TGTGCCAGCAGAGTAAATCCTCCTGGGCCTTATGGCTACACCTTC
14	few	TRBJ1-5	-	TRBV3-1/TRBV3-2	CASSQGAGNQPQHF	TGTGCCAGCAGCCAAGGGGCAGGCAATCAGCCCCAGCATTTT
13	-	TRBJ1-1	TRBD1	TRBV28	CASRLPGQGDTFF	TGTGCCAGCAGACTCCCGGGACAGGGGGACACTTTCTTT
18	few	TRBJ1-2	-	TRBV3-1/TRBV3-2	CASRHVGHGTSSNYGYTF	TGTGCCAGCAGGCACGTGGGACACGGAACGTCCTCTAACTATGGCTACACCTTC
18	-	TRBJ1-1	-	TRBV4-1	CASSQGFTRTVGDTEAFF	TGCGCCAGCAGCCAAGGCTTTACCAGGACAGTCGGGGACACTGAAGCTTTCTTT
13	-	TRBJ1-1	-	TRBV24-1	CATSNQGLTEAFF	TGTGCCACCAGTAACCAGGGGCTAACTGAAGCTTTCTTT
15	-	TRBJ1-2	-	TRBV2	CASRAGVSGNYGYTF	TGTGCCAGCCGGGCCGGGGTGAGCGGTAACTATGGCTACACCTTC
12	-	TRBJ1-5	-	TRBV19	CASSQGKGPQHF	TGTGCCAGTAGTCAGGGGAAGGGGCCCCAGCATTTT
13	-	TRBJ2-1	-	TRBV28	CASSIVQGDEQFF	TGTGCCAGCAGTATTGTACAGGGAGATGAGCAGTTCTTC
15	-	TRBJ1-3	TRBD1	TRBV14	CASSEDRSSGNTIYF	TGTGCCAGCAGCGAGGACAGGAGCTCTGGAAACACCATATATTTT
14	-	TRBJ1-6	-	TRBV7-9	CASSLFGADSPLHF	TGTGCCAGCAGCTTATTTGGGGCGGATTCACCCCTCCACTTT
15	-	TRBJ2-1	-	TRBV18	CASSPGASPDNEQFF	TGTGCCAGCTCACCTGGGGCATCACCTGACAATGAGCAGTTCTTC
17	-	TRBJ2-3	-	TRBV7-9	CASSSGLGPTYTDTQYF	TGTGCCAGCAGCTCCGGCTTGGGCCCAACTTACACAGATACGCAGTATTTT
15	few	TRBJ1-5	TRBD1	TRBV6-5	CASSQTGMSNQPQHF	TGTGCCAGCAGTCAGACAGGGATGAGCAATCAGCCCCAGCATTTT
16	-	TRBJ1-6	-	TRBV7-6	CASSPRNGQINSPLHF	TGTGCCAGCAGCCCGAGAAACGGACAGATAAATTCACCCCTCCACTTT
15	-	TRBJ1-4	TRBD1	TRBV14	CASSQGPGGSEKLFF	TGTGCCAGCAGCCAAGGGCCAGGGGGCAGTGAAAAACTGTTTTTT
14	-	TRBJ1-4	-	TRBV30	CAWSRTPTNEKLFF	TGTGCCTGGAGTCGGACACCAACTAATGAAAAACTGTTTTTT
13	-	TRBJ1-2	TRBD1	TRBV6-6	CASRPGQVYGYTF	TGTGCCAGCAGACCCGGACAGGTCTATGGCTACACCTTC
16	-	TRBJ1-1	TRBD1	TRBV7-2	CASSLGPQGSSTEAFF	TGTGCCAGCAGCTTGGGCCCACAGGGGTCGAGCACTGAAGCTTTCTTT
16	-	TRBJ2-4	-	TRBV6-6	CASSPQGTTAKNIQYF	TGTGCCAGCAGTCCGCAGGGGACGACAGCCAAAAACATTCAGTACTTC
16	-	TRBJ1-6	-	TRBV25-1	CASSESWTVNNSPLHF	TGTGCCAGCAGTGAATCTTGGACAGTTAATAATTCACCCCTCCACTTT